This T cell receptor (beta chain) is from a study of read filtering for tumor transcriptome and immune sequencing. For the study at large: Transcriptome libraries were built from DNase-treated RNA. TCR-mapped reads were about 3.5 to 11 million with IR-seq versus roughly 85 to 1,400 with RNA-seq.

A note on this clonotype: Its antigen remains unknown. A read error is possible here, since a much larger clone lies one base away.

The study's findings and limits: The CD138-negative fraction was mixed bone marrow immune cells, not pure T cells.

From 350 to 500 ng of RNA, a library with molecular barcoded alpha/delta and beta/gamma adaptors was made. A single record per CDR3 protein comes from TCRdb applying MiXCR to the reads. The data hold around 140,000 distinct CDR3 sequences, with approximately 13% observed a single time. CDR1 and CDR2 from the germline V gene are LGHNA and YNFKEQ. V was trimmed by 3 bases and J by 6 bases, leaving 15 bases between them. The CDR3 spans 15 residues. The V call is TRBV4-2, the J call TRBJ1-5, with D possibly TRBD1 on 6 matching bases. This receptor was identified in a donor older than 35 with multiple myeloma. The sample taken for sequencing was a population of CD138-negative cells sorted from bone marrow. The CDR3, as DNA: TGTGCCAGCAGCCAGAACAACAGGGCTGGTCAGCCCCAGCATTTT. It translates to CASSQNNRAGQPQHF.